The rows below give T cell receptor beta chains drawn from one sample of a study of T cells in Graves' hyperthyroidism and ophthalmopathy. TCRdb re-analysed the multiplex PCR reads in MiXCR, keeping a single row per CDR3 protein. There are around 520,000 distinct CDR3 sequences in the sample; around 15% occur only once, and more than 11% lies in the top ten. Sequencing used blood. Receptors were obtained from a woman aged 40 to 50 with Graves' hyperthyroidism. CDR3s include the opening cysteine and the closing phenylalanine or tryptophan. Fields, in order: V gene, D gene, CDR3 length, clone size, J gene, CDR3 DNA, CDR3 protein. D genes are given only for firm matches. Clone size is given for some rows only: seen once, a few or many times, or a class if the clone is expanded.

V: TRBV5-6
D: -
length: 15
size: few
J: TRBJ2-1
DNA: TGTGCCAGCAGCTTATACTCGAACATCTACAATGAGCAGTTCTTC
CDR3: CASSLYSNIYNEQFF

V: TRBV27
D: -
length: 16
size: many
J: TRBJ2-3
DNA: TGTGCCAGCAGTTTAGATCGGGGGCTAGTAACAGATACGCAGTATTTT
CDR3: CASSLDRGLVTDTQYF

V: TRBV12-3/TRBV12-4
D: -
length: 12
size: many
J: TRBJ2-3
DNA: TGTGCCAGCAGGACGAGCACAGATACGCAGTATTTT
CDR3: CASRTSTDTQYF

V: TRBV6-1
D: -
length: 15
size: -
J: TRBJ1-4
DNA: TGTGCCAGCAGTAGAACAGGGCAGGGGAATGAAAAACTGTTTTTT
CDR3: CASSRTGQGNEKLFF

V: TRBV27
D: -
length: 16
size: -
J: TRBJ2-1
DNA: TGTGCCAGCAGTACCGGGGCGACAAGCTCCTACAATGAGCAGTTCTTC
CDR3: CASSTGATSSYNEQFF

V: TRBV3-1
D: -
length: 17
size: -
J: TRBJ1-3
DNA: TGTGCCAGCAGCCAAGATATTGCAGGGAGCTCTGGAAACACCATATATTTT
CDR3: CASSQDIAGSSGNTIYF

V: TRBV18
D: TRBD1
length: 15
size: few
J: TRBJ1-1
DNA: TGTGCCAGCTCACTATACCAGGGGGAGAACACTGAAGCTTTCTTT
CDR3: CASSLYQGENTEAFF

V: TRBV30
D: TRBD1
length: 14
size: many
J: TRBJ2-7
DNA: TGTGCCTGGAGTTCGGACAGGGGGCTGGACGAGCAGTACTTC
CDR3: CAWSSDRGLDEQYF

V: TRBV7-6
D: TRBD2
length: 17
size: few
J: TRBJ2-2
DNA: TGTGCCAGCAGCTCGAGTAGCGGGACCTATAATCCCGGGGAGCTGTTTTTT
CDR3: CASSSSSGTYNPGELFF

V: TRBV19
D: -
length: 18
size: -
J: TRBJ1-5
DNA: TGTGCCAGTAGTATAGATCTAGCTCGGGGCGTTAGCAATCAGCCCCAGCATTTT
CDR3: CASSIDLARGVSNQPQHF

V: TRBV30
D: -
length: 13
size: many
J: TRBJ1-3
DNA: TGTGCCTGGAGTGTGAGGTTAGAGCACACCATATATTTT
CDR3: CAWSVRLEHTIYF

V: TRBV20-1
D: TRBD1
length: 19
size: many
J: TRBJ1-1
DNA: TGCAGTGCTAATTCGAGGACAGGGAAAACGCACAGGTGGGATACTGAAGCTTTCTTT
CDR3: CSANSRTGKTHRWDTEAFF

V: TRBV15
D: TRBD2
length: 13
size: -
J: TRBJ2-3
DNA: TGTGCCACCAGCAGTGGCGGGGGGGATACGCAGTATTTT
CDR3: CATSSGGGDTQYF

V: TRBV27
D: -
length: 14
size: few
J: TRBJ2-7
DNA: TGTGCCAGCAGTAGAGGGGTTTCACCCTACGAGCAGTACTTC
CDR3: CASSRGVSPYEQYF

V: TRBV6-1
D: -
length: 13
size: many
J: TRBJ1-4
DNA: TGTGCAACCCTCCGCTTAACTAATGAAAAACTGTTTTTT
CDR3: CATLRLTNEKLFF

V: TRBV28
D: -
length: 13
size: many
J: TRBJ2-7
DNA: TGTGCCAGCAGTGGAACTAGCACCTACGAGCAGTACTTC
CDR3: CASSGTSTYEQYF

V: TRBV10-1
D: TRBD2
length: 17
size: many
J: TRBJ2-7
DNA: TGCGCCAGCAGTGAGGAAATTAGCGGGAGCAGGGGCGACGAGCAGTACTTC
CDR3: CASSEEISGSRGDEQYF

V: TRBV3-1
D: -
length: 11
size: many
J: TRBJ2-2
DNA: TGTGCCAGCAGCCAACTAGGGGAGCTGTTTTTT
CDR3: CASSQLGELFF

V: TRBV18
D: -
length: 15
size: many
J: TRBJ1-1
DNA: TGTGCCAGCTCACCACCGCCAGAACGAGGCACTGAAGCTTTCTTT
CDR3: CASSPPPERGTEAFF

V: TRBV11-2
D: TRBD1
length: 14
size: many
J: TRBJ1-2
DNA: TGTGCCAGCAGCCTCACACAGGGGAACTATGGCTACACCTTC
CDR3: CASSLTQGNYGYTF

V: TRBV5-1
D: -
length: 12
size: many
J: TRBJ2-1
DNA: TGCGCCAGCAGCTTATGGGACAATGAGCAGTTCTTC
CDR3: CASSLWDNEQFF

V: TRBV10-3
D: -
length: 14
size: -
J: TRBJ1-2
DNA: TGTGCCATCAGTGAAAACGGGGGAGCGGGAGGCTACACCTTC
CDR3: CAISENGGAGGYTF

V: TRBV10-1
D: -
length: 15
size: many
J: TRBJ2-5
DNA: TGCGCCAGCAGTGAGTCGTCAGGAGCGGCAGAGACCCAGTACTTC
CDR3: CASSESSGAAETQYF

V: TRBV24-1
D: -
length: 18
size: few
J: TRBJ2-7
DNA: TGTGCCACCAGTGATCCCTTTTCGGTGGGTCCCCAAAGCTACGAGCAGTACTTC
CDR3: CATSDPFSVGPQSYEQYF

V: TRBV7-8
D: TRBD1
length: 14
size: many
J: TRBJ1-4
DNA: TGTGCCAGCAGCCTGAACGGACAGGCTGAAAAACTGTTTTTT
CDR3: CASSLNGQAEKLFF

V: TRBV5-1
D: TRBD2
length: 14
size: -
J: TRBJ2-1
DNA: TGCGCCAGCCACATAGGGAGGGGTTACAATGAGCAGTTCTTC
CDR3: CASHIGRGYNEQFF

V: TRBV28
D: TRBD1
length: 15
size: -
J: TRBJ1-5
DNA: TGTGCCAGCGAGGAGGGGACAGCAGCAAATCAGCCCCAGCATTTT
CDR3: CASEEGTAANQPQHF

V: TRBV30
D: TRBD2
length: 15
size: many
J: TRBJ2-5
DNA: TGTGCCTGGAGCGCGACGGGACTAGCGGGAGAGACCCAGTACTTC
CDR3: CAWSATGLAGETQYF